This entry lists 28 T cell receptor beta chains sequenced from one sample in a study of cytomegalovirus exposure and HLA in healthy donors. The PCR had 60 Vbeta and 13 Jbeta primers. Sequencing was performed with immunoSEQ multiplex PCR; in TCRdb, only in-frame clones are kept and a portion is missing. The table shows roughly 150,000 clones, with just over 75% occurring only once. Source material: PBMCs. The receptors derive from a woman aged 40 to 50 in good health and CMV-seronegative.

This clone was seen more than once but under ten times. The chain couples TRBV6-1 to TRBJ2-5; D is unclear. Germline V CDR1 and CDR2: MNHNS, SASEGT. Deletions cut 7 bases from V and 4 bases from J, with 16 bases between. The CDR3 runs 14 residues. For the CDR3, the DNA is TGTGCCAGCACCTTGAATATACCGGGAGAGACCCAGTACTTC. This sequence encodes CASTLNIPGETQYF.

The CDR3 DNA reads as TGTGCCAGTAGTATATGGGCCGGGAGGGGGAGCACTGAAGCTTTCTTT. Its translation is CASSIWAGRGSTEAFF. The chain recombines TRBV19 with TRBJ1-1, with D perhaps TRBD1 (6 bases). Trimming removed 2 bases at V and 4 bases at J, with 17 bases between. Germline-derived CDR1 and CDR2 are LNHDA and SQIVND (reference sequence). This CDR3 contains 16 residues.

The V and J genes are TRBV30 and TRBJ2-7; 14 bases agree with TRBD2. The CDR3 covers 15 residues. Germline lookup yields CDR1 GTSNPN and CDR2 SVGIG (reference sequence). CDR3 sequence reads: CARSRGLAGDYEQYF. The CDR3 DNA reads TGTGCTAGAAGTAGGGGACTAGCGGGAGACTACGAGCAGTACTTC.

This chain joins TRBV12-5 and TRBJ2-1; 7 bases agree with TRBD1. V trimming: 1 base; J trimming: 7 bases; junction bases outside the gene matches: 10. This CDR3 has 16 amino acids. The germline CDR1 and CDR2 sequences are LGHNT and FRNRAP. As DNA, the CDR3 is TGTGCTAGTGGTTTGGCCGACGGACAGGTGGGGAATGAGCAGTTCTTC. It is translated as CASGLADGQVGNEQFF. Full variable domain (missing parts from reference TRBV12-5 and TRBJ2-1): DARVTQTPRHKVTEMGQEVTMRCQPILGHNTVFWYRQTMMQGLELLAYFRNRAPLDDSGMPKDRFSAEMPDATLATLKIQPSEPRDSAVYFCASGLADGQVGNEQFFGPGTRLTVL.

The chain is built from TRBV6-5 and TRBJ2-1; D possibly corresponds to TRBD2 (5 bases). Germline-derived CDR1 and CDR2 are MNHEY and SVGAGI. With 7 bases removed from V and 7 bases from J, the gap between germline ends came to 17 bases. This CDR3 is built from 14 residues. The CDR3: CASKSGLSRNEQFF. The CDR3, as DNA: TGTGCCAGCAAGAGCGGCCTCTCGCGGAATGAGCAGTTCTTC.

The chain links TRBV11-3 to TRBJ1-1; D gene ambiguous. The germline V gene has CDR1 SGHNT and CDR2 YENEEA. There are 15 residues in the CDR3. The germline V and J ends were trimmed by 4 bases and 1 base, with 13 bases remaining between them. CDR3 in DNA: TGTGCCAGCAGCTCGTCAGCGGGAGCGAACACTGAAGCTTTCTTT. This translates into CASSSSAGANTEAFF.

The chain couples TRBV4-2 to TRBJ2-7; 15 positions agree with TRBD2. This CDR3 is built from 20 residues. Germline trimming cut 4 bases from V and 0 bases from J; bases unmatched to any gene: 13. In germline, CDR1 is LGHNA, CDR2 YNFKEQ. In DNA form, the CDR3 reads TGTGCCAGCAGCCTAGGACTAGCGGGAGGGCCACGTATGGGCTCCTACGAGCAGTACTTC. Protein: CASSLGLAGGPRMGSYEQYF.

The V gene is TRBV7-9, the J gene TRBJ2-4; D is undetermined. Germline assignment: CDR1 SEHNR and CDR2 FQNEAQ (reference sequence). The CDR3 is made up of 14 amino acids. V was clipped by 5 bases and J by 5 bases, with 13 bases between them. CDR3: CASSRMGPQNIQYF. The CDR3 DNA follows: TGTGCCAGCAGCAGGATGGGCCCCCAAAACATTCAGTACTTC.

The rearrangement links TRBV2 to TRBJ2-3; a weak D match, TRBD2 (8 bases). Trimming pared 6 bases from V and 4 bases from J, leaving 17 bases between. The germline CDR1 and CDR2 sequences are SNHLY and FYNNEI. CDR3 length: 15 amino acids. The CDR3 sequence is CASRLGRGRADTQYF. As DNA, the CDR3 is TGTGCCAGCAGGCTCGGGAGGGGGCGCGCAGATACGCAGTATTTT.

In its sample, this clone was seen a few times. The chain carries TRBV5-6 and TRBJ2-3; the D is unclear. Germline V gives CDR1 SGHDT, CDR2 YYEEEE. The V and J ends lost 1 base and 6 bases respectively, with 6 bases between them. This CDR3 is 12 amino acids long. In DNA, the CDR3 is TGTGCCAGCAGCTTGACGGAGGATACGCAGTATTTT. Translating it yields CASSLTEDTQYF.

The chain couples TRBV28 to TRBJ2-3; 10 bases are shared with TRBD2. J was trimmed by 4 bases and V by 5 bases; bases with no gene match: 9. Looked up from germline, CDR1 is MDHEN and CDR2 is SYDVKM. This CDR3 is built from 16 residues. In DNA form, the CDR3 reads TGTGCCAGCAGTCCGTTACTAGCGGGAAGGGCAGATACGCAGTATTTT. This gives the protein CASSPLLAGRADTQYF.

This chain uses TRBV5-1 with TRBJ1-5; 7 nucleotides agree with TRBD1. Germline CDR1 and CDR2: SGHRS and YFSETQ. V shed 0 bases, J shed 4 bases, and the junction held 4 bases outside the gene matches. The CDR3 has 15 amino acids. The CDR3 region is CASSLGDRDNQPQHF. DNA of the CDR3: TGCGCCAGCAGCTTGGGGGACAGAGATAATCAGCCCCAGCATTTT. Full variable domain (outside the CDR3, taken from reference TRBV5-1 and TRBJ1-5): KAGVTQTPRYLIKTRGQQVTLSCSPISGHRSVSWYQQTPGQGLQFLFEYFSETQRNKGNFPGRFSGRQFSNSRSEMNVSTLELGDSALYLCASSLGDRDNQPQHFGDGTRLSIL.

The V gene is TRBV5-1, the J gene TRBJ2-2, with 10 bases matching TRBD1. The length of the CDR3 is 15 residues. Losses at the gene ends were 3 bases for V and 7 bases for J; bases not matched to a gene: 6. Germline CDR1 SGHRS, CDR2 YFSETQ. For the CDR3, the DNA is TGCGCCAGCAGCTCGTCGACAGGGGGCCTCGGGGAGCTGTTTTTT. Translation gives CASSSSTGGLGELFF.

This clone was detected a few times. The rearrangement joins TRBV6-1 to TRBJ2-3; tentatively, D is TRBD2 (5 bases). Germline CDR1 reads MNHNS; CDR2 reads SASEGT. The CDR3 has 14 amino acids. Between the trimmed V and J ends, which lost 5 bases and 4 bases, there was a span of 13 bases. The CDR3 is CASSSGLVADTQYF. The CDR3 DNA follows: TGTGCCAGCAGTTCGGGGTTAGTAGCAGATACGCAGTATTTT.

V gene TRBV29-1 combines with J gene TRBJ2-1; tentatively, D is TRBD2 (5 bases). Trimming stripped 4 bases from V and 5 bases from J, with 15 bases between. The V gene's germline CDR1 is SQVTM and CDR2 ANQGSEA. The CDR3 runs to 14 residues. The CDR3 DNA is TGCAGCGTTGGTGGTTCGGGGATTAACAATGAGCAGTTCTTC. As protein: CSVGGSGINNEQFF.

About this clone itself: Other DNA sequences in the sample encode the same CDR3. The chain uses TRBV7-8 and TRBJ2-7, with 11 bases fitting TRBD2. Germline-derived CDR1 and CDR2 are SGHVS and FQNEAQ. CDR3 length: 16 amino acids. The junction had 10 bases not matched to a gene; V was cut back by 6 bases and J by 3 bases. CDR3 DNA: TGTGCCAGCAGGCCAAGACTAGCGGGGCCCCTCTACGAGCAGTACTTC. Residues: CASRPRLAGPLYEQYF.

V usage is TRBV28 and J usage is TRBJ1-5; D is undetermined. Germline V lookup: CDR1 MDHEN, CDR2 SYDVKM. The germline V and J ends were trimmed by 2 bases and 7 bases, with 6 bases remaining between them. This CDR3 region has 12 residues. The CDR3 region is CASSLTKQPQHF. CDR3 nucleotides: TGTGCCAGCAGTTTAACTAAGCAGCCCCAGCATTTT.

The V call is TRBV5-1, the J call TRBJ2-7; D may be TRBD1 (7 bases). The germline V gene encodes CDR1 SGHRS and CDR2 YFSETQ. V dropped 0 bases and J dropped 3 bases, with 13 bases sitting between them. This CDR3 is built from 15 residues. The CDR3 coding sequence is TGCGCCAGCAGCTTGGCCGGGGGACAGAGCTACGAGCAGTACTTC. Translation: CASSLAGGQSYEQYF.

The rearrangement links TRBV23-1 to TRBJ2-1, with D possibly matching TRBD1 (5 bases). TRBV23-1 falls under the ORF class, with uncertain function. CDR3 length equals 15 residues. Trimming left V 3 bases short and J 0 bases short, with 9 bases between. The CDR3 spells CASSQGRISYNEQFF. The DNA for the CDR3 is TGCGCCAGCAGTCAGGGGCGCATCTCCTACAATGAGCAGTTCTTC.

V gene TRBV5-4 combines with J gene TRBJ2-5, with TRBD1 identical over 8 bases. This CDR3 has 13 residues. Trimming took 6 bases from V and 5 from J; bases not matched to a gene: 6. CDR1 and CDR2 from the germline V gene are SGHNT and YYREEE (reference sequence). The CDR3 protein is CASKTGAEETQYF. The CDR3 nucleotides read TGTGCCAGCAAGACAGGGGCCGAGGAGACCCAGTACTTC.

This clone occurred once. The chain is built from TRBV5-1 and TRBJ2-7, with a weak D call TRBD2 (5 bases). The germline V gene has CDR1 SGHRS and CDR2 YFSETQ. The CDR3 runs 13 residues. V lost 0 bases, J lost 5 bases, and 9 bases lay in between. Here the CDR3 DNA reads TGCGCCAGCAGCTTGGTAAGGGAGCACGAGCAGTACTTC. It yields the protein CASSLVREHEQYF.

The chain joins TRBV19 to TRBJ1-3; D uncertain. V dropped 6 bases and J dropped 4 bases, with 13 bases sitting between them. This CDR3 spans 14 amino acids. Germline CDR1 and CDR2: LNHDA and SQIVND (reference sequence). CDR3 bases: TGTGCCAGTAGCCCAGCGGGAGACGGAAACACCATATATTTT. Protein product: CASSPAGDGNTIYF.

This rearrangement joins TRBV5-1 to TRBJ1-1; 9 nucleotides match TRBD1. The CDR3 length is 13 residues. Germline values: CDR1 SGHRS, CDR2 YFSETQ. With V trimmed by 3 bases and J by 5 bases, 2 bases remained unmatched. The chain's CDR3 is CASSWDRETEAFF. CDR3 bases: TGCGCCAGCAGCTGGGACAGGGAGACTGAAGCTTTCTTT.

The V gene is TRBV5-1, the J gene TRBJ2-5, with 8 bases lining up with TRBD2. Trimming removed 7 bases from V and 2 bases from J; junction bases left unmatched: 4. The CDR3 consists of 13 residues. Looked up from germline, CDR1 is SGHRS and CDR2 is YFSETQ. CDR3: CASASGFQETQYF. CDR3 bases: TGCGCCAGCGCTAGCGGGTTTCAAGAGACCCAGTACTTC.

This clone was seen only a few times. The chain recombines TRBV7-2 with TRBJ2-7; D is possibly TRBD2 (5 bases). The CDR3 has 12 residues. V gave up 4 bases and J gave up 10 bases, with 14 bases separating them. Germline V gene data show CDR1 as SGHTA and CDR2 as FQGNSA. DNA of the CDR3: TGTGCCAGCAGCTATATCCCGGGATCACAGTACTTC. Translation gives CASSYIPGSQYF.

The V and J genes are TRBV28 and TRBJ1-2; D might be TRBD1 (6 bases). This CDR3 has 13 amino acids. V was trimmed by 2 bases and J by 6 bases, leaving 10 bases between them. In germline, CDR1 is MDHEN, CDR2 SYDVKM. CDR3 residues: CASSLVGADGYTF. The CDR3 DNA is TGTGCCAGCAGTTTAGTGGGGGCGGATGGCTACACCTTC.

The chain's CDR3 is CASSTGDSEAYGYTF. CDR3 nucleotides: TGTGCCAGCAGTACTGGGGACAGTGAGGCCTATGGCTACACCTTC. V gene TRBV6-6 combines with J gene TRBJ1-2; TRBD1 agrees at 7 bases. This CDR3 is built from 15 residues. In germline, CDR1 is MNHNY, CDR2 SVGAGI (reference sequence). After removal of 5 bases from V and 4 bases from J, the junction contained 10 bases not matched to a gene.

V usage is TRBV30 and J usage is TRBJ1-1; TRBD1 might be the D (5 bases). Trimming cost V 2 bases and J 11 bases, with 12 bases left between them. The CDR3 covers 11 residues. Looked up from germline, CDR1 is GTSNPN and CDR2 is SVGIG (reference sequence). The CDR3 bases are TGTGCCTGGAGTCTCGGGGGGATGGCTTTCTTT. It specifies CAWSLGGMAFF.